This TCR beta chain was identified during a study of T-cell reconstitution after alpha-beta-depleted transplantation in children. It was with unique molecular identifiers that the TCRbeta library was prepared. TCRdb re-analysed the PCR reads in MiXCR, keeping a single row per CDR3 protein. In the table there are a few hundred thousand distinct CDR3 sequences, over 10% of which are singletons. The sequence was obtained from a male patient aged 10 to 17 who had a stem cell transplant for acute myeloid leukemia, so the T cells may come from the graft donor. The source was PBMCs, mostly from graft donor cells, collected 360 days after TCRalphabeta/CD19-depleted stem cell transplant.

The CDR3 reads CASSRKGAVGEQYF. The CDR3 DNA follows: TGTGCCAGCAGCCGTAAGGGGGCCGTGGGGGAGCAGTACTTC. V usage is TRBV7-2 and J usage is TRBJ2-7; TRBD1 agrees at 7 bases. The CDR3 extends over 14 amino acids. Trimming took 5 bases from V and 7 from J; bases not matched to a gene: 11. Germline assignment: CDR1 SGHTA and CDR2 FQGNSA.